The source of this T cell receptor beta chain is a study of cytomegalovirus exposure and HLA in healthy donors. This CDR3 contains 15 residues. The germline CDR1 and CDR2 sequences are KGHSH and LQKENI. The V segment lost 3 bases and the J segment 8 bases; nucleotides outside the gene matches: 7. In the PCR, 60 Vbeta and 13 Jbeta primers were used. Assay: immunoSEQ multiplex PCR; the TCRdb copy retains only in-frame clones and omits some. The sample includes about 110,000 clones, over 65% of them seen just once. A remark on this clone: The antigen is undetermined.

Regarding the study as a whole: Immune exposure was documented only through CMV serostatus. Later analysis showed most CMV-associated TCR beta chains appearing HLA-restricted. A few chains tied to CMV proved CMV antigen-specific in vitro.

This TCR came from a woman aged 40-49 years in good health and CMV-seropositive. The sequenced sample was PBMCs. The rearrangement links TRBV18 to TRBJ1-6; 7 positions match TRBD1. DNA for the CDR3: TGTGCCAGCTCACCTCTACGACAGGGCGATTCACCCCTCCACTTT. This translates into CASSPLRQGDSPLHF. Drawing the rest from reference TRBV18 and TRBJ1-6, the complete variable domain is NAGVMQNPRHLVRRRGQEARLRCSPMKGHSHVYWYRQLPEEGLKFMVYLQKENIIDESGMPKERFSAEFPKEGPSILRIQQVVRGDSAAYFCASSPLRQGDSPLHFGNGTRLTVT.